This is a list of T cell receptor beta chains from one sample in a study of T cell changes during pregnancy in multiple sclerosis. Measured with immunoSEQ multiplex PCR; TCRdb has only the in-frame clones, and not every one. The sample holds 100,000 or so clones, approximately 93% seen once. This specimen was peripheral blood, taken after pregnancy. These receptors all stem from a female donor with multiple sclerosis, enrolled in a pregnancy study. CDR3s include the opening cysteine and the closing phenylalanine or tryptophan. D genes are given only for firm matches. Expanded clones get a size class; other rows say once, few or many, or leave the size out.

TGTGCCAGCAGCTCGGTAAAACAGATAGGGGGAAGGGATTATGGCTACACCTTC	CASSSVKQIGGRDYGYTF	TRBJ1-2	TRBV5-6	few	NA
TGTGCTAGTGGTTTGACAGGGGTGCTCTACGAGCAGTACTTC	CASGLTGVLYEQYF	TRBJ2-7	TRBV12-5	NA	TRBD1
TGTGCCACCAAACCCGGGGACAGGGTCCACGAGCAGTACTTC	CATKPGDRVHEQYF	TRBJ2-7	TRBV28	NA	TRBD1
TGTGCCTGGAGGGACAGGGGGAATAACTATGGCTACACCTTC	CAWRDRGNNYGYTF	TRBJ1-2	TRBV30	NA	TRBD1
TGTGCCTGGAGGGACAGGACCGCCTACGAGCAGTACTTC	CAWRDRTAYEQYF	TRBJ2-7	TRBV30	NA	TRBD1
TGTGCCAGCAGTTTGAACAGGGGGCTCGGCTACACCTTC	CASSLNRGLGYTF	TRBJ1-2	TRBV27	few	TRBD1
TGTGCCAGTAGTATATATGGGACTAGCGGTCGGGATGAGCAGTTCTTC	CASSIYGTSGRDEQFF	TRBJ2-1	TRBV19	few	TRBD2
TGCGCCAGCAGTCCCGGCAACCTAGCTTCTCCCTCTGGAAACACCATATATTTT	CASSPGNLASPSGNTIYF	TRBJ1-3	TRBV5-1	NA	NA
TGTGCTAGTGGACTAACGGGACAGGGGGTTAATGGCTACACCTTC	CASGLTGQGVNGYTF	TRBJ1-2	TRBV12-5	NA	TRBD1
TGTGCCAGCAGTGTTGGGGGGGGGTCCGATAGCAATCAGCCCCAGCATTTT	CASSVGGGSDSNQPQHF	TRBJ1-5	TRBV7-2	NA	NA
TGTGCCAGCAGTTTCCCAGGGAAACGAAATGAGCAGTTCTTC	CASSFPGKRNEQFF	TRBJ2-1	TRBV27	NA	NA
TGCAGCGCCCGAGGGGCAGGGGGAGGAATAAACTATGGCTACACCTTC	CSARGAGGGINYGYTF	TRBJ1-2	TRBV29-1	once	TRBD1
TGTGCCTGGGTCAGGTATCAGGCGGGGACGGGCAATGAGCAGTTCTTC	CAWVRYQAGTGNEQFF	TRBJ2-1	TRBV30	NA	NA
TGTGCCAGCAGCCTAGGCGGTAGAGGCGGGAGGGCAGATGAGCAGTTCTTC	CASSLGGRGGRADEQFF	TRBJ2-1	TRBV5-4	NA	TRBD2
TGTGCCAGTAGCTTTGGCGGGAGTGTGAATGAGCAGTTCTTC	CASSFGGSVNEQFF	TRBJ2-1	TRBV19	NA	TRBD2
TGTGCCAGCAGCTGGGAGGCTAGCGGGAGAATGGACAATGAGCAGTTCTTC	CASSWEASGRMDNEQFF	TRBJ2-1	TRBV5-4	NA	TRBD2
TGTGCCAGCAGTTCCACTAGTTATGAGCAGTTCTTC	CASSSTSYEQFF	TRBJ2-1	TRBV27	NA	NA
TGTGCCAGCTCGCTCGGACAGGGGAACACTGAAGCTTTCTTT	CASSLGQGNTEAFF	TRBJ1-1	TRBV18	NA	TRBD1
TGTGCCAGCAGTACCGACAGGGAGTGGTTCTTC	CASSTDREWFF	TRBJ2-1	TRBV27	NA	TRBD1
TGTGCCATCAACGAGGCAGGGCCCAGCTCTGGAAACACCATATATTTT	CAINEAGPSSGNTIYF	TRBJ1-3	TRBV10-3	NA	NA
TGTGCCAGCAGCTTAAGGACAGGGGGGTCTGACAATGAGCAGTTCTTC	CASSLRTGGSDNEQFF	TRBJ2-1	TRBV7-8	NA	TRBD1
TGTGCCAGTCGACTAGCGGGATTGGTCTACAATGAGCAGTTCTTC	CASRLAGLVYNEQFF	TRBJ2-1	TRBV27	NA	TRBD2
TGTGCCAGCAGGGCCGATCGGGGCAATCAGCCCCAGCATTTT	CASRADRGNQPQHF	TRBJ1-5	TRBV6-5	NA	NA
TGTGCCAGTACCCTCTCAGCGGGAGGGCCGCTATACTTC	CASTLSAGGPLYF	TRBJ2-5	TRBV19	NA	TRBD2